The entry below gives a single TCR beta chain sequence along with its context. With V trimmed by 2 bases and J by 6 bases, 6 bases remained unmatched. The CDR3 has 15 amino acids. In germline, CDR1 is MNHEY, CDR2 SVGEGT. TCRdb called the RT-PCR reads again in MiXCR, with one record for every CDR3 protein. The data contain approximately 720,000 distinct CDR3 sequences, 11% to 15% of them singletons. Source material: memory CD4+ T cells from blood. The TCR was taken from a female donor in good health, serving as a healthy control. The V gene is TRBV6-2 or TRBV6-3, the J gene TRBJ2-1, with 8 positions matching TRBD2. The CDR3 nucleotides read TGTGCCAGCAGTTACCCAGCGGGAGAGGGCAATGAGCAGTTCTTC. Translation gives CASSYPAGEGNEQFF.